The 29 T cell receptor beta chains in this list originate from one sample, sequenced in a study of response to subunit inactivated influenza vaccine. TCRdb reanalysed the RT-PCR reads using MiXCR and keeps one entry per CDR3 protein. The sample carries around 540,000 distinct CDR3 sequences, over 9.5% recorded once. The input for sequencing was PBMCs from blood, taken on the day of vaccination. These receptors originate from a man aged 45-60 years who received an inactivated influenza vaccine.

This clonotype showed up just a few times. The V gene is TRBV7-2, the J gene TRBJ1-3; possible D gene TRBD1, 5 bases. Deletions cut 5 bases from V and 6 bases from J, with 8 bases between. CDR3 size: 12 residues. CDR1 is SGHTA and CDR2 is FQGNSA in the germline V gene. The CDR3 loop is CASSTGENTIYF. The CDR3 DNA reads TGTGCCAGCAGCACAGGAGAAAACACCATATATTTT.

The chain joins TRBV4-1 to TRBJ2-1; TRBD2 matches 11 bases. The CDR3 loop spans 17 amino acids. The germline CDR1 and CDR2 sequences are MGHRA and YSYEKL. The trim removed 2 bases at V and 7 bases at J, leaving 10 bases unmatched. As DNA, the CDR3 is TGCGCCAGCAGCCAAAATCTTGTGGCTAGCGGGAGGAATGAGCAGTTCTTC. Translated: CASSQNLVASGRNEQFF.

V gene TRBV20-1 combines with J gene TRBJ1-6; 8 nucleotides agree with TRBD1. CDR1 DFQATT and CDR2 SNEGSKA come from the germline V gene (reference sequence). The V gene end was trimmed by 4 bases and the J gene end by 7 bases; junction bases not matched to a gene: 9. The length of the CDR3 is 15 residues. Here the CDR3 DNA reads TGCAGTGCTACCTACACAGGGGGGTTCAATTCACCCCTCCACTTT. Amino acids: CSATYTGGFNSPLHF.

This clonotype was seen only a few times. This sequence joins TRBV5-1 and TRBJ1-4; TRBD1 might be the D (5 bases). V lost 5 bases and J 0 bases, leaving 11 bases between the germline ends. Germline V gene lookup returns CDR1 SGHRS and CDR2 YFSETQ. This CDR3 spans 15 amino acids. CDR3 nucleotides: TGCGCCAGCAGACTCGGGACGACAACTAATGAAAAACTGTTTTTT. The encoded protein is CASRLGTTTNEKLFF.

The rearrangement links TRBV5-1 to TRBJ2-7, with D unclear. V was pared by 3 bases and J by 0 bases, with 10 bases between. Per the germline V gene, CDR1 is SGHRS and CDR2 is YFSETQ. The CDR3 totals 14 residues. DNA for the CDR3: TGCGCCAGCAGCTCCGGGCAGATCTCCTACGAGCAGTACTTC. Protein sequence: CASSSGQISYEQYF.

This clonotype was seen at least ten times. The rearrangement joins TRBV7-9 to TRBJ2-2; a weak D match, TRBD2 (5 bases). The V end lost 3 bases, the J end lost 4 bases, and 9 bases lay between the germline ends. The CDR3 runs 14 residues. Germline CDR1 and CDR2: SEHNR and FQNEAQ (reference sequence). The CDR3 region has the DNA TGTGCCAGCAGCTTCATCAGCGGCACCGGGGAGCTGTTTTTT. This gives the protein CASSFISGTGELFF.

The chain joins TRBV5-1 to TRBJ2-5; 13 bases align to TRBD2. With V trimmed by 2 bases and J by 0 bases, 1 base remained unmatched. Per the germline V gene, CDR1 is SGHRS and CDR2 is YFSETQ. The CDR3 contains 16 residues. The CDR3 nucleotides read TGCGCCAGCAGCTTTGGGACTAGCGGGGACCAAGAGACCCAGTACTTC. Translating it yields CASSFGTSGDQETQYF.

Ten or more counts support this clonotype. V gene TRBV29-1 combines with J gene TRBJ1-2; D call uncertain. Trimming cost V 4 bases and J 6 bases, with 6 bases left between them. This CDR3 has 10 residues. Germline V gives CDR1 SQVTM, CDR2 ANQGSEA. The CDR3: CSVVGNGYTF. CDR3 DNA sequence: TGCAGCGTTGTCGGGAATGGCTACACCTTC.

This clonotype was seen a few times. This chain links TRBV20-1 with TRBJ1-2; weak D call: TRBD1 (6 bases). V was pared by 3 bases and J by 4 bases, with 15 bases between. Germline V gene sequence: CDR1 DFQATT, CDR2 SNEGSKA (reference sequence). The CDR3 is 14 amino acids. The CDR3 loop is CSARGGGAAYGYTF. The CDR3 DNA follows: TGCAGTGCTAGGGGGGGGGGCGCAGCCTATGGCTACACCTTC.

This clonotype was detected a few times. V gene TRBV19 combines with J gene TRBJ2-1, with D perhaps TRBD2 (7 bases). Germline CDR1 LNHDA, CDR2 SQIVND (reference sequence). The CDR3 loop spans 15 amino acids. V lost 6 bases, J lost 3 bases, and 15 bases lay in between. CDR3 nucleotide sequence: TGTGCCAGTAGAACCCTCGGGGGGCACTACAATGAGCAGTTCTTC. Translation gives CASRTLGGHYNEQFF.

This clonotype was seen only a few times. The gene calls are TRBV20-1 and TRBJ2-3, with 7 nucleotides matching TRBD2. The germline CDR1 and CDR2 sequences are DFQATT and SNEGSKA (reference sequence). The CDR3 length is 18 residues. J lost 1 base, V lost 4 bases, and 17 bases had no gene match. CDR3 protein: CSATPLVGGALGTDTQYF. CDR3 nucleotide sequence: TGCAGTGCTACCCCGTTGGTGGGAGGGGCGCTCGGCACAGATACGCAGTATTTT.

Ten or more counts support this clonotype. The chain uses TRBV12-3 or TRBV12-4 and TRBJ1-1; D gene uncertain. The germline V and J ends were trimmed by 5 bases and 0 bases, with 10 bases remaining between them. The CDR3 consists of 14 residues. CDR3 nucleotide sequence: TGTGCCAGCAGTCTAAACGCCATGAACACTGAAGCTTTCTTT. Translated, it gives CASSLNAMNTEAFF.

This clonotype appeared a few times. V and J are TRBV7-9 and TRBJ1-3; perhaps TRBD1 as D (6 bases). Germline values: CDR1 SEHNR, CDR2 FQNEAQ (reference sequence). Trimming pared 4 bases from V and 4 bases from J, leaving 17 bases between. The CDR3 covers 16 residues. The CDR3 DNA reads as TGTGCCAGCAGCTCACCTCGACAGGACGGAGGAAACACCATATATTTT. Encoded protein: CASSSPRQDGGNTIYF.

This clonotype has just a few counts. The chain couples TRBV6-6 to TRBJ2-7; the D gene is possibly TRBD1 (6 bases). Germline lookup yields CDR1 MNHNY and CDR2 SVGAGI (reference sequence). The CDR3 spans 13 residues. Trimming took 6 bases from V and 5 from J, leaving 14 bases between them. Written as DNA, the CDR3 is TGTGCCAGCAGCCCCGACAGGAGGAACGAGCAGTACTTC. Encoded protein: CASSPDRRNEQYF.

This chain links TRBV11-3 with TRBJ2-1; D tentatively reads TRBD1 or TRBD2 (5 bases each). The CDR3 totals 14 residues. Germline-derived CDR1 and CDR2 are SGHNT and YENEEA. V shed 4 bases and J shed 9 bases, with 16 bases lying between them. In nucleotides, the CDR3 is TGTGCCAGCAGCTCAAGAGGGGTTTTCGGTGAGCAGTTCTTC. It encodes CASSSRGVFGEQFF.

At least ten counts were recorded for this clonotype. The rearrangement joins TRBV12-3 or TRBV12-4 to TRBJ2-1; the D gene is possibly TRBD1 (5 bases). The CDR3 length is 14 residues. V shed 3 bases and J shed 3 bases, with 9 bases lying between them. The CDR3 reads CASSFTGFYNEQFF. As DNA, the CDR3 is TGTGCCAGCAGTTTTACAGGATTCTACAATGAGCAGTTCTTC.

This clonotype was counted at least ten times. The rearrangement links TRBV11-1 to TRBJ2-7; 11 nucleotides line up with TRBD2. The CDR3 length is 16 residues. The trim removed 5 bases at V and 0 bases at J, leaving 6 bases unmatched. Germline-derived CDR1 and CDR2 are SGHAT and FQDESV (reference sequence). In DNA, the CDR3 is TGTGCCAGCAGCCGGACTAGCGGGCGACCCTCCTACGAGCAGTACTTC. Its protein is CASSRTSGRPSYEQYF.

This clonotype has more than one count but fewer than ten. The gene calls are TRBV4-1 and TRBJ2-7; D gene ambiguous. V dropped 0 bases and J dropped 0 bases, with 12 bases sitting between them. The CDR3 is 16 amino acids. The germline V gene has CDR1 MGHRA and CDR2 YSYEKL. The DNA of the CDR3 is TGCGCCAGCAGCCAAGAGCCCAACTGGTCCTCCTACGAGCAGTACTTC. This codes for CASSQEPNWSSYEQYF.

This clonotype was recorded at least ten times. The V gene is TRBV5-1, the J gene TRBJ2-1, with a tentative D call TRBD1 (5 bases). Looked up from germline, CDR1 is SGHRS and CDR2 is YFSETQ. CDR3 length: 15 amino acids. The V gene lost 0 bases and the J gene lost 3 bases, with 10 bases spanning the gap. CDR3 in amino acids: CASSLEGADYNEQFF. In nucleotides, the CDR3 is TGCGCCAGCAGCTTGGAAGGGGCGGACTACAATGAGCAGTTCTTC.

This clonotype was seen only once. The rearrangement links TRBV7-2 to TRBJ2-2; no definite D call. Trimming removed 2 bases at V and 7 bases at J, with 8 bases between. Per germline, CDR1 SGHTA and CDR2 FQGNSA. The CDR3 length is 13 residues. The CDR3 spells CASSLKRSGELFF. The DNA for the CDR3 is TGTGCCAGCAGCTTAAAGCGTAGCGGGGAGCTGTTTTTT. The variable domain in full, with the rest retrieved from reference TRBV7-2 and TRBJ2-2, is GAGVSQSPSNKVTEKGKDVELRCDPISGHTALYWYRQSLGQGLEFLIYFQGNSAPDKSGLPSDRFSAERTGGSVSTLTIQRTQQEDSAVYLCASSLKRSGELFFGEGSRLTVL.

V usage is TRBV5-8 and J usage is TRBJ2-7; TRBD1 matches 11 bases. V trimming: 0 bases; J trimming: 2 bases; junction bases outside the gene matches: 1. There are 15 residues in the CDR3. Looked up from germline, CDR1 is SGHTS and CDR2 is YDEGEE. CDR3 loop: CASSLGDRGTYEQYF. CDR3 in DNA: TGTGCCAGCAGCTTGGGGGACAGGGGGACCTACGAGCAGTACTTC. The entire variable domain, with the rest obtained from reference TRBV5-8 and TRBJ2-7, is as follows: EAGVTQSPTHLIKTRGQQATLRCSPISGHTSVYWYQQALGLGLQFLLWYDEGEERNRGNFPPRFSGRQFPNYSSELNVNALELEDSALYLCASSLGDRGTYEQYFGPGTRLTVT.

At least ten counts were recorded for this clonotype. This sequence joins TRBV10-3 and TRBJ2-7, with 9 bases lining up with TRBD1. CDR3 length equals 14 residues. V gave up 3 bases and J gave up 3 bases; unmatched junction bases: 3. In germline, CDR1 is ENHRY, CDR2 SYGVKD. Here the CDR3 reads CAISDGTGIYEQYF. CDR3 nucleotide sequence: TGTGCCATCAGTGACGGGACAGGGATCTACGAGCAGTACTTC.

This clonotype was counted ten times or more. The CDR3 spells CASSRDSSNTDTQYF. CDR3 DNA sequence: TGTGCCAGCAGTCGGGACAGCTCAAACACAGATACGCAGTATTTT. The chain uses TRBV12-3 or TRBV12-4 and TRBJ2-3, with TRBD1 identical over 7 bases. The V and J ends lost 5 bases and 2 bases, in that order; junction bases with no gene match: 7. The CDR3 consists of 15 residues.

This clonotype was picked up many times. The chain uses TRBV12-3 or TRBV12-4 and TRBJ1-5, with D possibly being TRBD1 (5 bases). Trimming removed 5 bases at V and 4 bases at J, with 12 bases between. The CDR3 has 14 residues. CDR3 nucleotide sequence: TGTGCCAGCAGTCGTGACAGATCTAATCAGCCCCAGCATTTT. As protein: CASSRDRSNQPQHF.

This clonotype was seen at least ten times. V usage is TRBV29-1 and J usage is TRBJ1-1; TRBD1 is a possible D gene (6 bases). Germline values: CDR1 SQVTM, CDR2 ANQGSEA. Trimming left V 7 bases short and J 5 bases short, with 14 bases between. This CDR3 has 12 amino acids. The CDR3 bases are TGCAGCGCGGTAACAGGGTTAACTGAAGCTTTCTTT. Protein sequence: CSAVTGLTEAFF.

This clonotype appeared many times. The V gene is TRBV11-2, the J gene TRBJ2-1; weak D call: TRBD2 (6 bases). The CDR3 has 17 residues. The germline V gene has CDR1 SGHAT and CDR2 FQNNGV. V dropped 5 bases and J dropped 0 bases, with 17 bases sitting between them. The CDR3 DNA sequence: TGTGCCAGCAGCCAGACCCCGGGACTCAGCTCCTACAATGAGCAGTTCTTC. Protein sequence: CASSQTPGLSSYNEQFF. Combining the CDR3 with reference TRBV11-2 and TRBJ2-1 gives the whole variable domain EAGVAQSPRYKIIEKRQSVAFWCNPISGHATLYWYQQILGQGPKLLIQFQNNGVVDDSQLPKDRFSAERLKGVDSTLKIQPAKLEDSAVYLCASSQTPGLSSYNEQFFGPGTRLTVL.

The CDR3, as DNA: TGTGCCAGCAGCCACTGGGACACCGGGGAGCTGTTTTTT. Amino acid sequence: CASSHWDTGELFF. This chain joins TRBV3-1 and TRBJ2-2, with D uncertain. This CDR3 is built from 13 residues. Looked up from germline, CDR1 is LGHDT and CDR2 is YNNKEL (reference sequence). V was shortened by 3 bases and J by 3 bases, with 5 bases between the two germline ends.

This clonotype was recorded a few times. The chain has TRBV20-1 and TRBJ2-1; D is perhaps TRBD1 (5 bases). The germline CDR1 and CDR2 sequences are DFQATT and SNEGSKA (reference sequence). Trimming removed 6 bases at V and 9 bases at J, with 18 bases between. This CDR3 comprises 13 residues. The CDR3 nucleotides read TGCAGTGCGATGCGTAGTGGGCAGGGTGAGCAGTTCTTC. This gives the protein CSAMRSGQGEQFF.

This chain joins TRBV2 and TRBJ2-2; no clear D. Per the germline V gene, CDR1 is SNHLY and CDR2 is FYNNEI. V was cut by 4 bases and J by 3 bases, with 9 bases left in between. The CDR3 is made up of 14 amino acids. This chain's CDR3 is CASSALSYTGELFF. CDR3 nucleotides: TGTGCCAGCAGTGCGCTCTCATACACCGGGGAGCTGTTTTTT.